The 13 T cell receptor beta chains presented below share a single source sample, sequenced in a study of blood T cell repertoires in COVID-19. TCRdb keeps only in-frame clones here, not all; method: immunoSEQ multiplex PCR. Altogether around 370,000 clones are present, roughly 91% being singletons, with the ten largest covering 1.2%. Sequences were obtained from PBMCs or T cells enriched from blood (not recorded which). All receptors come from a woman aged 18-29 years who had recovered from COVID-19.

The chain is built from TRBV30 and TRBJ2-7; maybe TRBD2 (5 bases). The CDR3 runs 14 residues. CDR1 and CDR2 (germline): GTSNPN, SVGIG (reference sequence). V was clipped by 0 bases and J by 2 bases, with 11 bases between them. The CDR3, as DNA: TGTGCCTGGAGTGTAGGTGGAGGCACCTACGAGCAGTACTTC. Its protein product is CAWSVGGGTYEQYF. The complete variable domain, with remaining parts taken from reference TRBV30 and TRBJ2-7, reads SQTIHQWPATLVQPVGSPLSLECTVEGTSNPNLYWYRQAAGRGLQLLFYSVGIGQISSEVPQNLSASRPQDRQFILSSKKLLLSDSGFYLCAWSVGGGTYEQYFGPGTRLTVT.

The rearrangement joins TRBV12-3 or TRBV12-4 to TRBJ2-1; 7 bases match TRBD1. Germline trimming cut 5 bases from V and 8 bases from J; bases unmatched to any gene: 3. The CDR3 totals 12 residues. The CDR3: CASSGTEDEQFF. In nucleotides, the CDR3 is TGTGCCAGCAGTGGGACAGAGGATGAGCAGTTCTTC.

This sequence joins TRBV10-3 and TRBJ2-7; a possible D gene is TRBD2 (6 bases). Germline CDR1 is ENHRY and CDR2 is SYGVKD. Trimming pared 3 bases from V and 2 bases from J, leaving 11 bases between. This CDR3 is built from 14 residues. In DNA, the CDR3 is TGTGCCATCAGTGACGCGGGGTCTGCCTACGAGCAGTACTTC. This encodes CAISDAGSAYEQYF.

The rearrangement uses TRBV9 and TRBJ2-7; TRBD2 is a possible D gene (6 bases). From germline, CDR1 is SGDLS and CDR2 YYNGEE. Trimming removed 3 bases at V and 5 bases at J, with 15 bases between. CDR3 length: 14 amino acids. CDR3 sequence (DNA): TGTGCCAGCAGCGGACTTGGACCGGGGGACGAGCAGTACTTC. Its protein is CASSGLGPGDEQYF.

A remark on this clone: Other nucleotide sequences in the sample specify the same CDR3. The chain is built from TRBV5-1 and TRBJ1-6; TRBD1 is a possible D gene (5 bases). The CDR3 covers 13 residues. V gave up 8 bases and J gave up 7 bases, with 13 bases separating them. Looked up from germline, CDR1 is SGHRS and CDR2 is YFSETQ. The CDR3 coding sequence is TGCGCCAGTAGCCCAGGGCCAAATTCACCCCTCCACTTT. As protein: CASSPGPNSPLHF.

The chain couples TRBV5-6 to TRBJ1-3, with a weak D call TRBD1 (5 bases). This CDR3 has 17 amino acids. Germline CDR1 reads SGHDT; CDR2 reads YYEEEE. The V and J ends lost 0 bases and 0 bases respectively, with 13 bases between them. Here the CDR3 DNA reads TGTGCCAGCAGCTTGGAGGAGGGGATTAACTCTGGAAACACCATATATTTT. Protein: CASSLEEGINSGNTIYF.

This sequence joins TRBV2 and TRBJ2-6; 9 bases fit TRBD1. The CDR3 is 17 residues long. CDR1 SNHLY and CDR2 FYNNEI come from the germline V gene. Unmatched junction bases numbered 9, after V lost 7 bases and J lost 2 bases. CDR3 DNA: TGTGCCAGCAAGACGGACAGGGGAGGAACTGGGGCCAACGTCCTGACTTTC. Amino acid sequence: CASKTDRGGTGANVLTF.

The chain joins TRBV4-1 to TRBJ2-7; D unresolved. The V gene lost 0 bases and the J gene lost 2 bases, with 5 bases spanning the gap. CDR3 size: 13 residues. The V gene's germline CDR1 is MGHRA and CDR2 YSYEKL. CDR3: CASSQDRPYEQYF. Here the CDR3 DNA reads TGCGCCAGCAGCCAAGATCGTCCCTACGAGCAGTACTTC.

The V gene is TRBV4-3, the J gene TRBJ2-6; 11 bases map to TRBD1. The germline V gene encodes CDR1 LGHNA and CDR2 YSLEER. V lost 1 base, J lost 2 bases, and 1 base stayed unmatched. This CDR3 has 17 amino acids. In DNA form, the CDR3 reads TGCGCCAGCAGCCAAGGGACAGGGGGCCCTGGGGCCAACGTCCTGACTTTC. This sequence encodes CASSQGTGGPGANVLTF.

The chain combines TRBV6-4 with TRBJ2-3; a possible D gene is TRBD2 (6 bases). Germline V CDR1 and CDR2: MRHNA, SNTAGT. V was cut by 3 bases and J by 0 bases, with 7 bases left in between. The CDR3 runs to 14 residues. The CDR3 reads CASSESGSTDTQYF. DNA for the CDR3: TGTGCCAGCAGTGAGAGCGGGAGCACAGATACGCAGTATTTT.

The chain couples TRBV6-4 to TRBJ1-1, with TRBD1 matching 7 bases. Per germline, CDR1 MRHNA and CDR2 SNTAGT. V shed 6 bases, J shed 4 bases, and the junction held 11 bases outside the gene matches. The CDR3 length is 15 residues. DNA of the CDR3: TGTGCCAGCAGAGAAGCCGGGACAGTTGGCACTGAAGCTTTCTTT. Translating it yields CASREAGTVGTEAFF.

The V and J genes are TRBV6-2 or TRBV6-3 and TRBJ2-5; tentatively, D is TRBD2 (5 bases). V lost 2 bases to trimming and J lost 4 bases, with 11 bases between them. The CDR3 contains 14 residues. Germline CDR1 MNHEY, CDR2 SVGEGT. CDR3 protein: CASSYEGWGETQYF. CDR3 coding DNA: TGTGCCAGCAGTTACGAGGGCTGGGGAGAGACCCAGTACTTC.

The rearrangement uses TRBV18 and TRBJ1-3; D is perhaps TRBD1 (6 bases). The CDR3 is 16 amino acids. Germline CDR1 and CDR2: KGHSH and LQKENI. With 3 bases removed from V and 0 bases from J, the gap between germline ends came to 12 bases. The CDR3 is CASSPRQAHSGNTIYF. The CDR3 DNA is TGTGCCAGCTCACCTAGACAGGCCCACTCTGGAAACACCATATATTTT.